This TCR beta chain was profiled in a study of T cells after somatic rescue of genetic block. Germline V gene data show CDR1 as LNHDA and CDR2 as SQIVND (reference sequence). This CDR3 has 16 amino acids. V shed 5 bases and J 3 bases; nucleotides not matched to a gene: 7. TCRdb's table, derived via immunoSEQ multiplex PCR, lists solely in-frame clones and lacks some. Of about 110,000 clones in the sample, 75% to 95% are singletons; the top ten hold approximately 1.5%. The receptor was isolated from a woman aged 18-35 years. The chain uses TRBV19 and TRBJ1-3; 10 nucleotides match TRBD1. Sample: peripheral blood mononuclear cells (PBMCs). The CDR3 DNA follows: TGTGCCAGTAGTCCAACCGGGACAGGGGTTGGAAACACCATATATTTT. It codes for CASSPTGTGVGNTIYF.